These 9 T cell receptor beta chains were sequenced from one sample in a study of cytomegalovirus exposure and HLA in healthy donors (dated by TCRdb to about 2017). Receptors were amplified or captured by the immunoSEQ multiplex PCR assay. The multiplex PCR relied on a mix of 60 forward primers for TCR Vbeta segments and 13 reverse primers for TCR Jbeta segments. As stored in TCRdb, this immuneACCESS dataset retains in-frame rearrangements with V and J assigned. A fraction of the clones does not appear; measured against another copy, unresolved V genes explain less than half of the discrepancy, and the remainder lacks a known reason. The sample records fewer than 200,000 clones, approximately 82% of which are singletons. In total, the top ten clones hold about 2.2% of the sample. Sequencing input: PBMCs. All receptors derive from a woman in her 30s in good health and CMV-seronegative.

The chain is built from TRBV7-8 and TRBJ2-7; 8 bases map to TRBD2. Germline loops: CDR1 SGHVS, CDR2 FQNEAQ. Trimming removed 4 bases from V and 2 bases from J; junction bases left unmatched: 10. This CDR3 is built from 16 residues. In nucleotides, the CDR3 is TGTGCCAGCAGCTACGCCGGACTAGCTCTGACCTACGAGCAGTACTTC. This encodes CASSYAGLALTYEQYF.

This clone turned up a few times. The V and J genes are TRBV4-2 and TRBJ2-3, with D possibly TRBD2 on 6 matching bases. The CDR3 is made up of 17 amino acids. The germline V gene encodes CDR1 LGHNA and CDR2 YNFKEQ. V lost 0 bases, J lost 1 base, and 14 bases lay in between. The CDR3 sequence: CASSQDVSGARTDTQYF. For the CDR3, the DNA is TGTGCCAGCAGCCAAGATGTATCGGGAGCCCGCACAGATACGCAGTATTTT.

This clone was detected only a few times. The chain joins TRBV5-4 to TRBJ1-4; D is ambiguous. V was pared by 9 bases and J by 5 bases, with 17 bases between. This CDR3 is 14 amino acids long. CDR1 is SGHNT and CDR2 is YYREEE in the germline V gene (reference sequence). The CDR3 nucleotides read TGTGCCACCTCCCCGATGGGCGCGAATGAAAAACTGTTTTTT. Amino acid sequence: CATSPMGANEKLFF.

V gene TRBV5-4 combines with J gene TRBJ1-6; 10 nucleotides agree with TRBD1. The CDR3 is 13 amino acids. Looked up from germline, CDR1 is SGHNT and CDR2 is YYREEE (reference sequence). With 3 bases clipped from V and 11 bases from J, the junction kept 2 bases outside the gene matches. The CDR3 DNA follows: TGTGCCAGCAGCTACGGACAGGGGGCACCCCTCCACTTT. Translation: CASSYGQGAPLHF.

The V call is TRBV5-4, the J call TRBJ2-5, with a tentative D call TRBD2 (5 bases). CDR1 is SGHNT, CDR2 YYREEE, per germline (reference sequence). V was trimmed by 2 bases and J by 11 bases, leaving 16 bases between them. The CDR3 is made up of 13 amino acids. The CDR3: CASSFVGVGEQYF. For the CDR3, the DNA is TGTGCCAGCAGCTTCGTTGGGGTGGGAGAGCAGTACTTC. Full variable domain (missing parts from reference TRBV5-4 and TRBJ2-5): ETGVTQSPTHLIKTRGQQVTLRCSSQSGHNTVSWYQQALGQGPQFIFQYYREEENGRGNFPPRFSGLQFPNYSSELNVNALELDDSALYLCASSFVGVGEQYFGPGTRLLVL.

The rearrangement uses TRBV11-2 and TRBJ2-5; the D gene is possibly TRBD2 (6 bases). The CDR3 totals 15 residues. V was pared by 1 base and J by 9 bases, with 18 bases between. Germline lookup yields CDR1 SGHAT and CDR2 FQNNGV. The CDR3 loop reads CASSLASAPRLAQYF. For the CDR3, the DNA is TGTGCCAGCAGCTTAGCTAGCGCCCCGCGGCTGGCCCAGTACTTC.

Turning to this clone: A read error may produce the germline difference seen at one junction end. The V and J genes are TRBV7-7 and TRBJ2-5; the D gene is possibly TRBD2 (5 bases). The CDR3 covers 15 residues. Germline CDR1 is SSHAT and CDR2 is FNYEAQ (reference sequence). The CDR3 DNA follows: TGTGCTAGCAGCTCATCGGACGGAGGAGAAGAGACCCAGTACTTC. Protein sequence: CASSSSDGGEETQYF.

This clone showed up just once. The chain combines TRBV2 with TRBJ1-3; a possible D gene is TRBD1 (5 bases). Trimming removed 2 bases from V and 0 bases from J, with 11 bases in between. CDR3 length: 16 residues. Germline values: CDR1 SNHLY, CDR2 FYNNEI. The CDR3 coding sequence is TGTGCCAGCAGTGAAAATAAGGGGTACTCTGGAAACACCATATATTTT. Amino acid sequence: CASSENKGYSGNTIYF.

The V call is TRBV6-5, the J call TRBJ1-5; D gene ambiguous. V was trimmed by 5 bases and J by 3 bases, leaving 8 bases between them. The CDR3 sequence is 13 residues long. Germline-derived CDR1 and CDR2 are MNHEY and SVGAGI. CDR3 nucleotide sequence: TGTGCCAGCAGTATACAGTACAATCAGCCCCAGCATTTT. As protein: CASSIQYNQPQHF.